This T cell receptor (beta chain) was recorded in a study of beta chain features in type 1 diabetes. About the study: Patient and healthy donor groups were alike in age, gender and cell yields. Study findings and constraints: Among patients, naive, central memory and Treg TCRB repertoires appeared more similar than among healthy donors. At VDJ recombination sites, type 1 diabetes patients had fewer insertions and more deleted nucleotides. Type 1 diabetes patients showed a moderate but significant shortening of TCRB CDR3s in all four CD4+ subsets.

Germline V gives CDR1 LNHDA, CDR2 SQIVND (reference sequence). Trimming shortened V by 6 bases and J by 3 bases, and 12 bases separated the two germline ends. The CDR3 length is 14 residues. What was sequenced were expressed TCRB transcripts, since all of the isolated RNA had been reverse transcribed. Method: immunoSEQ multiplex PCR; TCRdb's copy keeps in-frame clones and lacks some. The sample has about 210,000 clones; 11% are singletons. Regarding this clone: The antigen remains unidentified.

The source material was central memory CD4+ T cells from blood. The receptor comes from a man in his late teens or twenties in good health. The chain uses TRBV19 and TRBJ1-5, with a tentative D call TRBD1 (5 bases). The CDR3 spells CASSSGRYNQPQHF. CDR3 bases: TGTGCCAGTAGCTCGGGACGCTACAATCAGCCCCAGCATTTT.